This entry features one T cell receptor (beta chain) sequence. The study ran its PCR with 60 Vbeta and 13 Jbeta primers. Using immunoSEQ multiplex PCR, the repertoire was profiled, and TCRdb retains in-frame clones only, with some absent. This table holds approximately 100,000 clones, 79% found once. Germline loops: CDR1 MDHEN, CDR2 SYDVKM. This CDR3 spans 14 amino acids. Trimming shortened V by 2 bases and J by 4 bases, and 9 bases separated the two germline ends. This entry comes from a study of cytomegalovirus exposure and HLA in healthy donors. The rearrangement links TRBV28 to TRBJ1-5; TRBD1 is a possible D gene (6 bases). The source of this sequence is a woman in her thirties or forties in good health and CMV-seronegative. Material for sequencing was PBMCs. The CDR3 reads CASSLNTGNQPQHF. Written as DNA, the CDR3 is TGTGCCAGCAGTTTAAACACAGGGAATCAGCCCCAGCATTTT. The full variable domain, completed using reference TRBV28 and TRBJ1-5, is DVKVTQSSRYLVKRTGEKVFLECVQDMDHENMFWYRQDPGLGLRLIYFSYDVKMKEKGDIPEGYSVSREKKERFSLILESASTNQTSMYLCASSLNTGNQPQHFGDGTRLSIL.